Below are 25 T cell receptor beta chains sequenced from a single sample in a study of cytomegalovirus exposure and HLA in healthy donors. It was with 60 Vbeta and 13 Jbeta primers that the PCR ran. TCRdb's copy holds only in-frame clones and misses some; the assay was immunoSEQ multiplex PCR. The sample has roughly 98,000 clones; 80% to 90% are singletons. Sequencing was carried out using PBMCs. The receptors come from a man aged 35-49 years in good health and CMV-seronegative.

This clone appeared a few times. J is TRBJ2-7 and V is TRBV5-1; weak D call: TRBD1 (6 bases). The CDR3 extends over 14 amino acids. The germline V gene encodes CDR1 SGHRS and CDR2 YFSETQ. The V end lost 5 bases, the J end lost 0 bases, and 12 bases lay between the germline ends. CDR3 DNA: TGCGCCAGCAGAGCCGGGACAACCTCCTACGAGCAGTACTTC. This translates into CASRAGTTSYEQYF.

This chain joins TRBV11-2 and TRBJ2-7, with 9 bases aligning to TRBD1. Germline V gives CDR1 SGHAT, CDR2 FQNNGV. The junction had 14 bases not matched to a gene; V was cut back by 2 bases and J by 3 bases. The CDR3 covers 18 residues. CDR3 sequence (DNA): TGTGCCAGCAGCTTAATGGGGACAGGGCTGAGGGGATTCTACGAGCAGTACTTC. Translated: CASSLMGTGLRGFYEQYF.

V usage is TRBV6-6 and J usage is TRBJ1-6, with TRBD1 identical over 9 bases. Trimming removed 6 bases from V and 8 bases from J; junction bases left unmatched: 8. Germline V gene data show CDR1 as MNHNY and CDR2 as SVGAGI (reference sequence). CDR3 length equals 15 residues. The CDR3 nucleotides are TGTGCCAGCAGCGCTACGGACAGGGGAGATTCACCCCTCCACTTT. Residues: CASSATDRGDSPLHF.

The chain combines TRBV20-1 with TRBJ1-2; 7 bases align to TRBD1. CDR1 DFQATT and CDR2 SNEGSKA come from the germline V gene (reference sequence). Trimming at V came to 3 bases and at J to 8 bases, leaving 3 bases not matched to a gene. This CDR3 has 11 residues. The CDR3 here is CSAREGAGYTF. CDR3 DNA sequence: TGCAGTGCTAGGGAGGGGGCCGGCTACACCTTC.

The chain uses TRBV19 and TRBJ1-5, with D unresolved. Trimming removed 6 bases from V and 1 base from J, with 10 bases in between. From germline, CDR1 is LNHDA and CDR2 SQIVND (reference sequence). The CDR3 has 14 amino acids. The CDR3 spells CASRAGLSNQPQHF. CDR3 DNA sequence: TGTGCCAGTAGGGCGGGATTGAGCAATCAGCCCCAGCATTTT.

The chain joins TRBV25-1 to TRBJ1-1; 8 positions agree with TRBD1. Germline CDR1 is MGHDK and CDR2 is SYGVNS. The CDR3 has 14 residues. Losses at the gene ends were 6 bases for V and 1 base for J; bases not matched to a gene: 4. The CDR3 nucleotides read TGTGCCAGCAGACAGACAGGGGAGAACACTGAAGCTTTCTTT. This gives the protein CASRQTGENTEAFF. The variable domain in full, with the rest retrieved from reference TRBV25-1 and TRBJ1-1, is EADIYQTPRYLVIGTGKKITLECSQTMGHDKMYWYQQDPGMELHLIHYSYGVNSTEKGDLSSESTVSRIRTEHFPLTLESARPSHTSQYLCASRQTGENTEAFFGQGTRLTVV.

J is TRBJ1-2 and V is TRBV27; maybe TRBD1 (5 bases). In germline, CDR1 is MNHEY, CDR2 SMNVEV (reference sequence). This CDR3 is 15 amino acids long. V shed 3 bases and J shed 1 base, with 12 bases lying between them. The DNA for the CDR3 is TGTGCCAGCAGTTTTGCCCCGGGGGGTAACTATGGCTACACCTTC. It translates to CASSFAPGGNYGYTF.

The sample holds a few counts of this clone. The chain links TRBV5-1 to TRBJ1-1, with D perhaps TRBD1 (5 bases). The germline V gene has CDR1 SGHRS and CDR2 YFSETQ. CDR3 length equals 15 residues. Trimming stripped 0 bases from V and 1 base from J, with 10 bases between. The CDR3 spells CASSLAIQGNTEAFF. The CDR3 coding sequence is TGCGCCAGCAGCTTGGCTATCCAGGGGAACACTGAAGCTTTCTTT.

This clone was recorded a few times. V gene TRBV27 combines with J gene TRBJ1-1; 7 nucleotides align to TRBD1. Losses at the gene ends were 7 bases for V and 0 bases for J; bases not matched to a gene: 8. The CDR3 contains 15 residues. Germline loops: CDR1 MNHEY, CDR2 SMNVEV (reference sequence). CDR3: CASTRTGIMNTEAFF. The CDR3 bases are TGTGCCAGCACCCGGACAGGAATTATGAACACTGAAGCTTTCTTT.

This chain uses TRBV6-1 with TRBJ2-1, with 8 positions matching TRBD1. Trimming took 0 bases from V and 7 from J; bases not matched to a gene: 8. CDR1 is MNHNS and CDR2 is SASEGT in the germline V gene. The CDR3 totals 16 residues. DNA for the CDR3: TGTGCCAGCAGTGAAGCGCCCAGGGGGCGCGGAAATGAGCAGTTCTTC. This encodes CASSEAPRGRGNEQFF.

The chain joins TRBV6-1 to TRBJ2-3; the match to TRBD2 covers 7 bases. The CDR3 is made up of 14 amino acids. J gave up 2 bases and V 6 bases, and 5 bases lay outside the gene matches. Germline values: CDR1 MNHNS, CDR2 SASEGT. This chain's CDR3 is CASRTSANTDTQYF. The CDR3 DNA reads as TGTGCCAGCAGAACTAGCGCGAACACAGATACGCAGTATTTT.

The chain has TRBV15 and TRBJ1-5; D is perhaps TRBD1 (6 bases). The V end was cut by 5 bases, the J end by 1 base, with 12 bases between. Germline assignment: CDR1 LNHNV and CDR2 YYDKDF (reference sequence). CDR3 length: 15 amino acids. The CDR3 DNA is TGTGCCACCAGCGCGACAGGCGGGAGCAATCAGCCCCAGCATTTT. This translates into CATSATGGSNQPQHF.

The chain joins TRBV19 to TRBJ1-5, with D possibly matching TRBD1 (5 bases). V lost 5 bases, J lost 3 bases, and 11 bases lay in between. Germline V gene lookup returns CDR1 LNHDA and CDR2 SQIVND (reference sequence). The CDR3 loop spans 14 amino acids. The CDR3 spells CASSGDRNNQPQHF. The CDR3 DNA is TGTGCCAGTAGTGGCGACAGAAACAATCAGCCCCAGCATTTT.

The genes are TRBV6-1 and TRBJ1-6; no definite D call. Per the germline V gene, CDR1 is MNHNS and CDR2 is SASEGT. The V end was cut by 2 bases, the J end by 0 bases, with 8 bases between. The CDR3 runs to 16 residues. In DNA, the CDR3 is TGTGCCAGCAGTGAATTAGAGAGCTCCTATAATTCACCCCTCCACTTT. The encoded protein is CASSELESSYNSPLHF.

The V and J genes are TRBV7-2 and TRBJ1-6, with 8 nucleotides matching TRBD1. The CDR3 is made up of 15 amino acids. Germline assignment: CDR1 SGHTA and CDR2 FQGNSA. V was pared by 1 base and J by 10 bases, with 6 bases of the junction left unmatched. The CDR3 region has the DNA TGTGCCAGCAGCTTAGTCTTGGGGACAGGATCACCCCTCCACTTT. Its protein is CASSLVLGTGSPLHF.

Here the CDR3 DNA reads TGTGCCAGCAGCTTGGTTCCCTCTGGCTACACCTTC. Protein sequence: CASSLVPSGYTF. The chain employs TRBV5-8 and TRBJ1-2; D is unclear. The CDR3 contains 12 residues. Germline V CDR1 and CDR2: SGHTS, YDEGEE. With 0 bases removed from V and 7 bases from J, the gap between germline ends came to 7 bases.

This clone was observed a handful of times. The chain is built from TRBV7-3 and TRBJ2-3; 9 bases match TRBD2. In germline, CDR1 is SGHTA, CDR2 FQGTGA. The CDR3 contains 15 residues. The trim removed 5 bases at V and 4 bases at J, leaving 7 bases unmatched. The CDR3 sequence is CASSQESSGADTQYF. CDR3 coding DNA: TGTGCCAGCAGCCAGGAATCTAGCGGGGCAGATACGCAGTATTTT.

The V and J genes are TRBV5-1 and TRBJ2-3; 9 nucleotides align to TRBD2. V lost 0 bases, J lost 3 bases, and 5 bases stayed unmatched. The V gene's germline CDR1 is SGHRS and CDR2 YFSETQ. The CDR3 loop spans 16 amino acids. The CDR3 region is CASSLGASGDTDTQYF. The CDR3 DNA reads TGCGCCAGCAGCTTGGGGGCTAGCGGGGATACAGATACGCAGTATTTT.

V gene TRBV13 combines with J gene TRBJ2-3; weak D call: TRBD1 (6 bases). This CDR3 comprises 15 residues. The germline V and J ends were trimmed by 4 bases and 0 bases, with 11 bases remaining between them. Germline V CDR1 and CDR2: PRHDT, FYEKMQ (reference sequence). CDR3 amino acids: CASSSPGVSTDTQYF. CDR3 coding DNA: TGTGCCAGCAGCTCTCCAGGGGTCAGCACAGATACGCAGTATTTT.

This chain joins TRBV30 and TRBJ2-3, with D maybe TRBD1 (7 bases). The germline V gene encodes CDR1 GTSNPN and CDR2 SVGIG (reference sequence). V gave up 1 base and J gave up 2 bases, with 13 bases separating them. CDR3 length: 15 amino acids. The CDR3 coding sequence is TGTGCCTGGAGTGCGTCAGGGGGGAACACAGATACGCAGTATTTT. It is translated as CAWSASGGNTDTQYF. The complete variable domain, with remaining parts taken from reference TRBV30 and TRBJ2-3, reads SQTIHQWPATLVQPVGSPLSLECTVEGTSNPNLYWYRQAAGRGLQLLFYSVGIGQISSEVPQNLSASRPQDRQFILSSKKLLLSDSGFYLCAWSASGGNTDTQYFGPGTRLTVL.

The J gene is TRBJ1-1, the V gene TRBV18; D is undetermined. Deletions cut 0 bases from V and 1 base from J, with 6 bases between. This CDR3 comprises 14 residues. Germline CDR1 KGHSH, CDR2 LQKENI. In DNA, the CDR3 is TGTGCCAGCTCACCACCAAGAGGGAACACTGAAGCTTTCTTT. Protein product: CASSPPRGNTEAFF.

This clone was counted between two and nine times. J is TRBJ1-1 and V is TRBV5-1, with D perhaps matching TRBD1 (5 bases). The CDR3 runs 16 residues. V lost 1 base, J lost 1 base, and 14 bases lay in between. The germline V gene has CDR1 SGHRS and CDR2 YFSETQ. The CDR3 DNA sequence: TGCGCCAGCAGCTTGCGGGCAGGGCTTAAGAACACTGAAGCTTTCTTT. It encodes CASSLRAGLKNTEAFF.

The gene calls are TRBV11-2 and TRBJ2-2, with TRBD2 as a possible D gene (6 bases). The V end lost 5 bases, the J end lost 1 base, and 11 bases lay between the germline ends. In germline, CDR1 is SGHAT, CDR2 FQNNGV. This CDR3 has 15 amino acids. In nucleotides, the CDR3 is TGTGCCAGCAGCCCGGGACTGAGGAACACCGGGGAGCTGTTTTTT. Its translation: CASSPGLRNTGELFF. The full variable domain, rest sourced from reference TRBV11-2 and TRBJ2-2, is EAGVAQSPRYKIIEKRQSVAFWCNPISGHATLYWYQQILGQGPKLLIQFQNNGVVDDSQLPKDRFSAERLKGVDSTLKIQPAKLEDSAVYLCASSPGLRNTGELFFGEGSRLTVL.

The CDR3 nucleotides read TGTGCCAGCAGCCAATCGGAGGGTGGGACTGAAGCTTTCTTT. The encoded protein is CASSQSEGGTEAFF. The V gene is TRBV16, the J gene TRBJ1-1; D remains unclear. The CDR3 length is 14 residues. The V gene lost 0 bases and the J gene lost 5 bases, with 10 bases spanning the gap. Germline CDR1 is KGHSY and CDR2 is FQNENV.

This chain joins TRBV28 and TRBJ2-7; TRBD2 matches at 9 bases. The length of the CDR3 is 15 residues. The V segment lost 2 bases and the J segment 4 bases; nucleotides outside the gene matches: 6. From germline, CDR1 is MDHEN and CDR2 SYDVKM. The CDR3 protein is CASSLSLAGEYEQYF. CDR3 nucleotides: TGTGCCAGCAGTTTAAGCTTAGCGGGGGAGTACGAGCAGTACTTC.